The rows below give T cell receptor beta chains drawn from one sample of a study of graft-versus-host responses after intestinal transplantation. Their antigens remain unidentified. TCRdb keeps only in-frame clones here, not all; method: immunoSEQ multiplex PCR. Counted here are around 90,000 clones, over 85% occurring once; the ten biggest clones make up 0.49%. Sequenced here: unstimulated CD8+ T cells sorted from spleen or lymph node cells, sampled before intestinal transplant. The receptors derive from a human donor who received an intestinal transplant. CDR3s include the opening cysteine and the closing phenylalanine or tryptophan. The D gene is left open where the match is weak. Size is stated for part of the rows, as once, few or many counts, or as a class when the clone is expanded.

>TRBJ2-7|TRBV4-2|once|TRBD2|15
TGTGCCAGCAGCCCTGGGACTAGCGGGGGCTACGAGCAGTACTTC
CASSPGTSGGYEQYF
>TRBJ1-1|TRBV4-2|NA|NA|18
TGTGCCAGCAGCCAAAATGGGTTGGGCGCCCAACTCAACACTGAAGCTTTCTTT
CASSQNGLGAQLNTEAFF
>TRBJ2-1|TRBV6-1|NA|TRBD2|14
TGTGCCAGCAGGGTCCTAGCGGCCTACAATGAGCAGTTCTTC
CASRVLAAYNEQFF
>TRBJ2-1|TRBV7-9|NA|TRBD2|12
TGTGCCAGCAGCTTGACTAGCGGGGAGCAGTTCTTC
CASSLTSGEQFF
>TRBJ2-2|TRBV19|once|NA|13
TGTGCCAGTAGTATCGGGGTATCCGGGGAGCTGTTTTTT
CASSIGVSGELFF
>TRBJ2-2|TRBV5-4|NA|NA|12
TGTGCCAGCAGCTTGACGGGCGGGGAGCTGTTTTTT
CASSLTGGELFF
>TRBJ2-7|TRBV9|once|NA|14
TGTGCCAGCAGCGTAGGGGGGCCCTCCTACGAGCAGTACTTC
CASSVGGPSYEQYF
>TRBJ1-4|TRBV10-1|NA|NA|17
TGCGCCAGCAGTGAGTCGTTCTGTAGAGGAGGGTGCGAAAAACTGTTTTTT
CASSESFCRGGCEKLFF
>TRBJ2-7|TRBV28|NA|TRBD2|15
TGTGCCAGCAGTTTAGGGACTACGGGGGGTTACGAGCAGTACTTC
CASSLGTTGGYEQYF
>TRBJ2-2|TRBV27|NA|TRBD2|17
TGTGCCAGCAGTTTGCTAGCGGGAGTTATGGGGGCCGGGGAGCTGTTTTTT
CASSLLAGVMGAGELFF
>TRBJ2-1|TRBV5-6|NA|NA|13
TGTGCCAGCAGCTCGACTAACCTGAATGAGCAGTTCTTC
CASSSTNLNEQFF
>TRBJ1-2|TRBV27|few|NA|15
TGTGCCAGCAGTTTATCTCCGACAGCGTATCTTGGCTACACCTTC
CASSLSPTAYLGYTF
>TRBJ2-7|TRBV19|NA|NA|12
TGTGCCAGTAGAGACAGCTACTACGAGCAGTACTTC
CASRDSYYEQYF
>TRBJ2-1|TRBV29-1|NA|NA|15
TGCAGCGTTGATGGGGGACTTGGCGCCCGCAATGAGCAGTTCTTC
CSVDGGLGARNEQFF
>TRBJ2-7|TRBV13|NA|NA|15
TGTGCCAGCAGCCCCCGGGGGGACAGGCTCGGCGAGCAGTACTTC
CASSPRGDRLGEQYF
>TRBJ1-6|TRBV6-1|NA|NA|14
TGTGCCAGCGAACAGAGCTCCTATAATTCACCCCTCCACTTT
CASEQSSYNSPLHF
>TRBJ2-5|TRBV5-6|NA|NA|15
TGTGCCAGCAGCTTGGTCGGGGGAGCACAAGAGACCCAGTACTTC
CASSLVGGAQETQYF
>TRBJ1-1|TRBV4-1|NA|NA|15
TGCGCCAGCAGCCAAGTGGTGGGGACATTCACTGAAGCTTTCTTT
CASSQVVGTFTEAFF
>TRBJ1-5|TRBV30|once|NA|11
TGTGCCTGGGGGGAGGGACAGCCCCAGCATTTT
CAWGEGQPQHF
>TRBJ2-7|TRBV6-6|NA|TRBD1|12
TGTGCCAGCAAACAGGGGGCGGGGGAGCAGTACTTC
CASKQGAGEQYF
>TRBJ2-1|TRBV7-9|NA|NA|17
TGTGCCAGCAGCTTAGGAGGACTAAGAGCTACCTACAATGAGCAGTTCTTC
CASSLGGLRATYNEQFF
>TRBJ2-1|TRBV4-3|NA|NA|17
TGCGCCAGCAGCCAAGACTCTCTAGGTCCGGTTAACAATGAGCAGTTCTTC
CASSQDSLGPVNNEQFF
>TRBJ1-1|TRBV4-1|NA|TRBD1|17
TGCGCCAGCAGCCACCTTACAGGGGGCGATGGAAACACTGAAGCTTTCTTT
CASSHLTGGDGNTEAFF
>TRBJ2-2|TRBV29-1|once|NA|16
TGCAGCGTTAACGGGTTACAGGGAGCGAACACCGGGGAGCTGTTTTTT
CSVNGLQGANTGELFF
>TRBJ2-7|TRBV27|NA|NA|14
TGTGCCAGCAGTTTCGGGGACACCGGCTACGAGCAGTACTTC
CASSFGDTGYEQYF
>TRBJ2-7|TRBV5-6|once|TRBD1|18
TGTGCCAGCAGCTTGATTCTCGCGGGGACAGGGGGATCCTACGAGCAGTACTTC
CASSLILAGTGGSYEQYF
>TRBJ2-1|TRBV14|NA|TRBD1|17
TGTGCCAGCAGCCAAGCTCTACCGGGACAGGGCTACAATGAGCAGTTCTTC
CASSQALPGQGYNEQFF
>TRBJ2-1|TRBV5-4|NA|NA|14
TGTGCCAGCAGCTTGAGGAGCTCCTACAATGAGCAGTTCTTC
CASSLRSSYNEQFF
>TRBJ1-2|TRBV9|NA|NA|13
TGTGCCAGCAGCGTAGCTACAGGCGGAGGCTACACCTTC
CASSVATGGGYTF
>TRBJ2-6|TRBV19|NA|NA|15
TGTGCCAGTAGTAAGGGGCCCTCTGGGGCCAACGTCCTGACTTTC
CASSKGPSGANVLTF
>TRBJ2-2|TRBV11-2|NA|TRBD2|16
TGTGCCAGCAGCTTATCAGCGGGAGGAATATATGGGGAGCTGTTTTTT
CASSLSAGGIYGELFF
>TRBJ2-7|TRBV19|NA|TRBD2|15
TGTGCCAGTAGTATCGGGACGGGGGGTCCCTACGAGCAGTACTTC
CASSIGTGGPYEQYF
>TRBJ2-3|TRBV19|NA|NA|17
TGTGCCAGTAGTATAGGGGTAGGGGCGTCTAGCACAGATACGCAGTATTTT
CASSIGVGASSTDTQYF
>TRBJ1-2|TRBV7-8|NA|TRBD1|15
TGTGCCAGCAGCTTAGGGGACAGAGCGAGATATGGCTACACCTTC
CASSLGDRARYGYTF
>TRBJ2-4|TRBV2|NA|NA|14
TGTGCCAGCACCCGACAGGGAGGCTGGGACATTCAGTACTTC
CASTRQGGWDIQYF
>TRBJ1-6|TRBV9|NA|NA|13
TGTGCCAGCAGCGTAGGCGGGAATTCACCCCTCCACTTT
CASSVGGNSPLHF
>TRBJ1-2|TRBV7-9|few|TRBD1|14
TGTGCCAGCAGCGAAGGGACAGGGATAGTTGGCTACACCTTC
CASSEGTGIVGYTF
>TRBJ1-2|TRBV4-2|NA|NA|18
TGTGCCAGCAGCCAAGAAGGGTCCCTAGGGGGGGGCGGGTATGGCTACACCTTC
CASSQEGSLGGGGYGYTF
>TRBJ1-3|TRBV28|NA|TRBD1|15
TGTGCCAGCAGTTTAAGGGGACAGGGGGCTTACACCATATATTTT
CASSLRGQGAYTIYF
>TRBJ1-1|TRBV30|NA|NA|14
TGTGCCTGGAGTCGTGCCAGAACGAACACTGAAGCTTTCTTT
CAWSRARTNTEAFF
>TRBJ2-2|TRBV6-6|once|TRBD2|14
TGTGCCAGCACCTGGGGGGGGAGTATCGGGGAGCTGTTTTTT
CASTWGGSIGELFF
>TRBJ2-7|TRBV25-1|NA|NA|15
TGTGCCGCAGCAGGCTACCGGGACTCCCGATACGAGCAGTACTTC
CAAAGYRDSRYEQYF
>TRBJ2-1|TRBV4-1|NA|TRBD2|16
TGCGCCAGCAGCCAGGTAGCGGGAGCGGTCTACAATGAGCAGTTCTTC
CASSQVAGAVYNEQFF